In its sample, the clone carrying this T cell receptor beta chain was seen a few times. This sample stems from a study of identical twins. CDR1 and CDR2 (germline): MNHNS, SASEGT. The length of the CDR3 is 13 residues. Trimming shortened V by 6 bases and J by 0 bases, and 6 bases separated the two germline ends. TCRdb reanalysed the 5' RACE reads using MiXCR and keeps one entry per CDR3 protein. The data show 470,000 or so distinct CDR3 sequences, around 24% seen once. These records were also assigned to another study, of T cells expressing NK-cell markers. That source reports: HCMV seropositivity characterized seven of the eight sequenced donors, and seronegativity one.

The V and J genes are TRBV6-1 and TRBJ2-1; D ambiguous. Sample: CD4+ T cells sorted from blood. The source is a woman under 30 in good health. Written as DNA, the CDR3 is TGTGCCAGCAGGCCCTTCTCCTACAATGAGCAGTTCTTC. The encoded protein is CASRPFSYNEQFF.